The T cell receptor (beta chain) described here comes from a study of cytomegalovirus exposure and HLA in healthy donors. Study-level background: There were about 86 million unique TCRs (from HLA-typed donors) in an early data release. Of 398 genotyped donors, more than 75% clustered with self-reported Caucasian donors.

PCR was performed using 60 Vbeta and 13 Jbeta primers. Data came from immunoSEQ multiplex PCR; TCRdb stores just in-frame clones and leaves some out. The profile covers about 110,000 clones, with about 70% appearing a single time and around 8.2% taken by the ten largest. The clonotype comes from a man aged 25-45 years in good health and CMV-seropositive. Sequenced sample: PBMCs.

The CDR3: CASSKQVENTEAFF. Here the CDR3 DNA reads TGTGCCAGCAGTAAACAGGTAGAGAACACTGAAGCTTTCTTT. The V and J genes are TRBV5-5 and TRBJ1-1; D is perhaps TRBD1 (5 bases). The germline CDR1 and CDR2 sequences are SGHKS and YYEKEE (reference sequence). Deletions cut 5 bases from V and 1 base from J, with 12 bases between. This CDR3 is built from 14 residues.